This T cell receptor (beta chain) appears in the sequencing data of a study of blood T cells in healthy people across ages. A second PCR of about 6 to 11 cycles used a sample-barcoded 5' primer and a J-beta primer mix. A single record per CDR3 protein comes from TCRdb applying MiXCR to the 5' RACE reads. Of about 1.5 million distinct CDR3 sequences listed, 42% are singletons. Trimming removed 3 bases at V and 7 bases at J, with 10 bases between. This CDR3 is 12 amino acids long. The receptor comes from a woman aged 18-35 years in good health. The V call is TRBV12-3 or TRBV12-4, the J call TRBJ2-7; D is unclear. Sequencing was done on a sample of blood. The CDR3 protein is CASSFPSNEQYF. The DNA of the CDR3 is TGTGCCAGCAGTTTCCCCAGCAATGAGCAGTACTTC.